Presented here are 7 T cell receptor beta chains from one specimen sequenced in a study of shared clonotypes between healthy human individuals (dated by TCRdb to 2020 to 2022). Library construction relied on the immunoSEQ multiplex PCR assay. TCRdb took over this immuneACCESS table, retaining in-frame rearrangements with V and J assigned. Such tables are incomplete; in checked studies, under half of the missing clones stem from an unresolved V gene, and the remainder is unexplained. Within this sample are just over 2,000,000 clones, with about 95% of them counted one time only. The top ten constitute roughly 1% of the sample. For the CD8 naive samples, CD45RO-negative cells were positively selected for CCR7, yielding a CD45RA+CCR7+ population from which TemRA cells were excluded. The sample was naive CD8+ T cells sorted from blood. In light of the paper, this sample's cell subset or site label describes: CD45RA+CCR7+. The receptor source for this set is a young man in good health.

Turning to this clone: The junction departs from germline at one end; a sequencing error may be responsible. CDR3 bases: TGTGCTAGCAGCTTAGGACCCGGGAGTTACGAGCAGTACTTC. It is translated as CASSLGPGSYEQYF. This sequence joins TRBV7-7 and TRBJ2-7; maybe TRBD2 (6 bases). This CDR3 is 14 amino acids long. Looked up from germline, CDR1 is SSHAT and CDR2 is FNYEAQ (reference sequence).

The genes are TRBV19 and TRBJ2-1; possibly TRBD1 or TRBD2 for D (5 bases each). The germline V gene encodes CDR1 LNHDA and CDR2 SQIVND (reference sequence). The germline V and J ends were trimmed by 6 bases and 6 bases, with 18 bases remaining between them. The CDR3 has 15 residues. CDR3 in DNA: TGTGCCAGTAGCCTTCGGGGCGAGGGGTTCAATGAGCAGTTCTTC. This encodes CASSLRGEGFNEQFF.

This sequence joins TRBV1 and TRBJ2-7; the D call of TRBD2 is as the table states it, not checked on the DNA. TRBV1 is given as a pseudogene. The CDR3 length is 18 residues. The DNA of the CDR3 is TGCACCAGCAGCCAACAGGGGCCGGCTAGCGGGAGGATCTACGAGCAGTACTTC. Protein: CTSSQQGPASGRIYEQYF.

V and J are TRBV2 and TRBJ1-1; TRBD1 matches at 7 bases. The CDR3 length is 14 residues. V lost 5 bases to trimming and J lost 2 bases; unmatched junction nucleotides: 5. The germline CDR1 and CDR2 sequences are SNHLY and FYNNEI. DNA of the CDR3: TGTGCCAGCAGTCAGGGACAGATTAACACTGAAGCTTTCTTT. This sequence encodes CASSQGQINTEAFF.

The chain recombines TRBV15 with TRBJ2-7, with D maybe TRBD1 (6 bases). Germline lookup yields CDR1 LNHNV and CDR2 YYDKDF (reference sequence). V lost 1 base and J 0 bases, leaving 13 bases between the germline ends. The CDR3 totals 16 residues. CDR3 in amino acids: CATSRALWDTSYEQYF. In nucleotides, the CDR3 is TGTGCCACCAGCAGAGCTCTCTGGGACACCTCCTACGAGCAGTACTTC. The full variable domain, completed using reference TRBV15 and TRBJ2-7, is DAMVIQNPRYQVTQFGKPVTLSCSQTLNHNVMYWYQQKSSQAPKLLFHYYDKDFNNEADTPDNFQSRRPNTSFCFLDIRSPGLGDTAMYLCATSRALWDTSYEQYFGPGTRLTVT.

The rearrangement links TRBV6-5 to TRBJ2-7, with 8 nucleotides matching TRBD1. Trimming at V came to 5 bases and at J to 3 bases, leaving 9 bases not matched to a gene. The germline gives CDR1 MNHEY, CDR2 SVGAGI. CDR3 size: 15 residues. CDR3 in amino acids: CASSRTGTGHYEQYF. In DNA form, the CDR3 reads TGTGCCAGCAGTCGCACCGGGACAGGCCACTACGAGCAGTACTTC.

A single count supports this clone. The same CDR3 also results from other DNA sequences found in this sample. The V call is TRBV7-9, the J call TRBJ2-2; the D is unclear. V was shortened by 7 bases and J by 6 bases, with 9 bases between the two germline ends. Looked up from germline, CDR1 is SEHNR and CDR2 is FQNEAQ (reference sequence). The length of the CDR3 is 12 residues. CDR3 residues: CASTFGSGELFF. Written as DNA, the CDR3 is TGTGCCAGCACCTTCGGGTCCGGGGAGCTGTTTTTT.